This TCR beta chain stems from a study of cytomegalovirus exposure and HLA in healthy donors. The wider study: Genetic ancestry analysis placed around four fifths of the 398 donors that were genotyped in the Caucasian-associated cluster.

Study-wide points: According to the study, 150 to 200 TCR beta chains were cytomegalovirus-associated. The authors reported that TCR beta sequences could predict HLA-A and HLA-B alleles. These predictions were accurate for most subjects in the first cohort.

Deletions cut 0 bases from V and 1 base from J, with 8 bases between. CDR3 length equals 15 residues. Germline V lookup: CDR1 SGHRS, CDR2 YFSETQ. In the PCR, 60 Vbeta and 13 Jbeta primers were used. TCRdb's copy holds only in-frame clones and misses some; the assay was immunoSEQ multiplex PCR. The sample lists approximately 150,000 clones, around 78% seen once, with about 6.8% in the top ten. This clone was seen only a few times. The antigen is not known. The sequenced sample consisted of PBMCs. This sequence originates from a woman in her thirties or forties in good health and CMV-seropositive. V gene TRBV5-1 combines with J gene TRBJ1-5; D unclear. The CDR3 DNA is TGCGCCAGCAGCTTGGTTGGGGAGAGCAATCAGCCCCAGCATTTT. Translated: CASSLVGESNQPQHF.